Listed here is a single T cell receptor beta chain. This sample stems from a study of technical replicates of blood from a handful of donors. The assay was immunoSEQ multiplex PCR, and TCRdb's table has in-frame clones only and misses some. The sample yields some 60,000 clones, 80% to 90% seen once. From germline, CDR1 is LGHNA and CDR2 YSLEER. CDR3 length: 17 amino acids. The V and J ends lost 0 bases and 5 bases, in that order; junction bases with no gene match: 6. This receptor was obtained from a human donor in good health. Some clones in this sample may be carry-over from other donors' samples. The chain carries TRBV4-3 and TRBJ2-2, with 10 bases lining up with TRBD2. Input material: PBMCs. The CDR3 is CASSQDSATSGTGELFF. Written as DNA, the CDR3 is TGCGCCAGCAGCCAAGACTCTGCGACTAGCGGGACCGGGGAGCTGTTTTTT.